This passage covers 20 T cell receptor beta chains from one sample sequenced in a study of cytomegalovirus exposure and HLA in healthy donors. The PCR made use of 60 Vbeta and 13 Jbeta primers. The repertoire was sequenced with immunoSEQ multiplex PCR; TCRdb's copy has only in-frame clones and lacks some. The sample has about 190,000 clones, 87% seen once. Sequencing was done on a sample of PBMCs. The source of these receptors is a boy under 10 years old in good health and CMV-seronegative.

CDR3 DNA: TGTGCCAGCAGGGCAGAACAGGGGAACTATGGCTACACCTTC. Its protein product is CASRAEQGNYGYTF. The rearrangement joins TRBV2 to TRBJ1-2; 7 bases are a match to TRBD1. In germline, CDR1 is SNHLY, CDR2 FYNNEI. V dropped 6 bases and J dropped 2; count of bases not matched to a gene: 6. CDR3 size: 14 residues. The complete variable domain, with remaining parts taken from reference TRBV2 and TRBJ1-2, reads EPEVTQTPSHQVTQMGQEVILRCVPISNHLYFYWYRQILGQKVEFLVSFYNNEISEKSEIFDDQFSVERPDGSNFTLKIRSTKLEDSAMYFCASRAEQGNYGYTFGSGTRLTVV.

The chain is built from TRBV2 and TRBJ2-5, with D hard to call. Germline V lookup: CDR1 SNHLY, CDR2 FYNNEI. This CDR3 region has 12 residues. The V end lost 4 bases, the J end lost 5 bases, and 8 bases lay between the germline ends. CDR3 sequence (DNA): TGTGCCAGCAGTGGCCCTGAGGAGACCCAGTACTTC. It translates to CASSGPEETQYF.

The CDR3 spells CASSRRDREVSDTQYF. The CDR3 DNA reads as TGTGCCAGCAGTCGCCGGGACAGGGAAGTTTCAGATACGCAGTATTTT. The chain uses TRBV27 and TRBJ2-3; 9 nucleotides align to TRBD1. From germline, CDR1 is MNHEY and CDR2 SMNVEV (reference sequence). There are 16 residues in the CDR3. The V and J ends lost 5 bases and 4 bases, in that order; junction bases with no gene match: 10.

The chain uses TRBV29-1 and TRBJ1-2; D might be TRBD1 (5 bases). The CDR3 is made up of 12 amino acids. Germline CDR1 reads SQVTM; CDR2 reads ANQGSEA. V dropped 6 bases and J dropped 1 base, with 9 bases sitting between them. The CDR3 reads CSVADSNYGYTF. CDR3 coding DNA: TGCAGCGTCGCTGACAGTAACTATGGCTACACCTTC.

The chain employs TRBV7-9 and TRBJ1-2; D is ambiguous. This CDR3 spans 12 amino acids. Germline CDR1 SEHNR, CDR2 FQNEAQ (reference sequence). V lost 5 bases, J lost 8 bases, and 12 bases lay in between. As DNA, the CDR3 is TGTGCCAGCAGCCGTACTCCTGAAGGCTACACCTTC. This sequence encodes CASSRTPEGYTF.

The chain combines TRBV18 with TRBJ1-2; TRBD1 matches at 8 bases. Unmatched junction bases numbered 3, after V lost 3 bases and J lost 0 bases. Germline V gene lookup returns CDR1 KGHSH and CDR2 LQKENI. This CDR3 is 15 amino acids long. CDR3 sequence (DNA): TGTGCCAGCTCACCGGACAGGGAAACTAACTATGGCTACACCTTC. Translated: CASSPDRETNYGYTF.

This clone was counted a single time. The chain combines TRBV5-3 with TRBJ1-5, with D maybe TRBD1 (5 bases). TRBV5-3 is designated an ORF whose function remains uncertain. V dropped 4 bases and J dropped 3 bases, with 14 bases sitting between them. This CDR3 is 15 amino acids long. The CDR3 nucleotides read TGTGCCAGAAGCGGAACACGGGGGTACAATCAGCCCCAGCATTTT. Protein product: CARSGTRGYNQPQHF.

CDR3 region: CASSPAQGIVKLFF. The CDR3 nucleotides are TGTGCCAGCAGTCCAGCTCAGGGAATCGTAAAACTGTTTTTT. The chain joins TRBV28 to TRBJ1-4; D possibly corresponds to TRBD1 (5 bases). The V end was cut by 5 bases, the J end by 10 bases, with 17 bases between. This CDR3 has 14 amino acids. Germline V gene lookup returns CDR1 MDHEN and CDR2 SYDVKM.

This chain connects TRBV7-9 to TRBJ1-2, with D possibly TRBD1 on 5 matching bases. Deletions cut 2 bases from V and 0 bases from J, with 13 bases between. CDR1 and CDR2 from the germline V gene are SEHNR and FQNEAQ (reference sequence). This CDR3 region has 16 residues. DNA of the CDR3: TGTGCCAGCAGCTTATTCCAGGGAAGAACTAACTATGGCTACACCTTC. As protein: CASSLFQGRTNYGYTF.

J is TRBJ2-1 and V is TRBV18, with TRBD2 identical over 9 bases. The CDR3 totals 14 residues. Germline CDR1 is KGHSH and CDR2 is LQKENI. The ends lost 3 bases at V and 9 bases at J; junction bases unmatched: 6. CDR3 sequence reads: CASSPATSGGEQFF. For the CDR3, the DNA is TGTGCCAGCTCACCGGCGACTAGCGGAGGTGAGCAGTTCTTC.

The CDR3 DNA is TGTGCCAGCAGCCAAGCCCAGGGCAACACCGGGGAGCTGTTTTTT. It is translated as CASSQAQGNTGELFF. The chain couples TRBV14 to TRBJ2-2, with a weak D call TRBD1 (5 bases). Germline CDR1 reads SGHDN; CDR2 reads FVKESK. The CDR3 has 15 amino acids. The ends were cut back, 1 base at V and 2 bases at J, with 8 bases in the middle.

The chain recombines TRBV5-1 with TRBJ2-5; D possibly corresponds to TRBD1 (6 bases). The J call may be faulty, since TRBJ2-7 better matches the DNA end. CDR3 length: 14 residues. The V gene's germline CDR1 is SGHRS and CDR2 YFSETQ. The CDR3 sequence is CASSSQQGTYEQYF. CDR3 nucleotides: TGCGCCAGCAGCTCTCAACAGGGTACGTACGAGCAGTACTTC.

V usage is TRBV2 and J usage is TRBJ1-5; 9 positions match TRBD1. The V segment lost 6 bases and the J segment 8 bases; nucleotides outside the gene matches: 17. CDR1 SNHLY and CDR2 FYNNEI come from the germline V gene. The CDR3 totals 17 residues. CDR3 in DNA: TGTGCCAGCAGCGCAACATCTCCGACAGGGGGATTGAAGCCCCAGCATTTT. Its translation: CASSATSPTGGLKPQHF.

This clone was counted a single time. The chain carries TRBV7-6 and TRBJ2-2; TRBD1 agrees at 11 bases. Germline-derived CDR1 and CDR2 are SGHVS and FNYEAQ. The CDR3 loop spans 16 amino acids. Trimming took 2 bases from V and 2 from J; bases not matched to a gene: 1. The CDR3 loop is CASSLWTGGNTGELFF. The CDR3 coding sequence is TGTGCCAGCAGCTTATGGACAGGGGGCAACACCGGGGAGCTGTTTTTT.

The chain is built from TRBV7-2 and TRBJ1-1, with 9 bases identical to TRBD1. The CDR3 totals 15 residues. Germline CDR1 reads SGHTA; CDR2 reads FQGNSA. The V segment lost 5 bases and the J segment 4 bases; nucleotides outside the gene matches: 8. CDR3 sequence (DNA): TGTGCCAGCAGCCCTGGGACAGGGCGGACCACTGAAGCTTTCTTT. Encoded protein: CASSPGTGRTTEAFF.

This CDR3 reads CASVLGGRASEQFF. Here the CDR3 DNA reads TGTGCCAGCGTCTTGGGGGGACGAGCGAGTGAGCAGTTCTTC. The rearrangement uses TRBV11-2 and TRBJ2-1, with a possible D match to TRBD2 (6 bases). CDR3 length: 14 residues. V was pared by 8 bases and J by 9 bases, with 20 bases between. Germline lookup yields CDR1 SGHAT and CDR2 FQNNGV. The full variable domain, rest sourced from reference TRBV11-2 and TRBJ2-1, is EAGVAQSPRYKIIEKRQSVAFWCNPISGHATLYWYQQILGQGPKLLIQFQNNGVVDDSQLPKDRFSAERLKGVDSTLKIQPAKLEDSAVYLCASVLGGRASEQFFGPGTRLTVL.

The chain has TRBV18 and TRBJ2-5; 9 bases agree with TRBD1. This CDR3 is 15 amino acids long. Germline CDR1 reads KGHSH; CDR2 reads LQKENI. The V segment lost 5 bases and the J segment 5 bases; nucleotides outside the gene matches: 9. The CDR3 protein is CASSTRQTGGETQYF. The CDR3 nucleotides are TGTGCCAGCTCAACCCGACAGACAGGGGGTGAGACCCAGTACTTC.

The chain is built from TRBV9 and TRBJ2-3, with TRBD1 as a possible D gene (5 bases). V lost 1 base, J lost 0 bases, and 9 bases lay in between. CDR3 length: 15 amino acids. CDR1 SGDLS and CDR2 YYNGEE come from the germline V gene. CDR3 in DNA: TGTGCCAGCAGCGTACAGGACATTAGCACAGATACGCAGTATTTT. Amino acids: CASSVQDISTDTQYF.

The chain has TRBV5-5 and TRBJ2-2; TRBD2 agrees at 8 bases. V was pared by 4 bases and J by 2 bases, with 4 bases of the junction left unmatched. Germline V lookup: CDR1 SGHKS, CDR2 YYEKEE (reference sequence). This CDR3 comprises 15 residues. The CDR3 region is CASSAGLANTGELFF. For the CDR3, the DNA is TGTGCCAGCAGCGCCGGACTAGCAAACACCGGGGAGCTGTTTTTT.

The chain is built from TRBV5-4 and TRBJ1-1; D is perhaps TRBD1 (6 bases). The V gene's germline CDR1 is SGHNT and CDR2 YYREEE (reference sequence). Between the trimmed V and J ends, which lost 4 bases and 4 bases, there was a span of 14 bases. The CDR3 is 14 amino acids. The CDR3 reads CASSGRTVGTEAFF. The CDR3 DNA reads TGTGCCAGCAGCGGACGGACAGTCGGCACTGAAGCTTTCTTT.